The source of this T cell receptor beta chain is a study of control samples from healthy donors and cancer patients. Using immunoSEQ multiplex PCR, the repertoire was profiled, and TCRdb retains in-frame clones only, with some absent. The sample consists of fewer than 120,000 clones, 85% to 90% of them appearing once. Germline V CDR1 and CDR2: LNHDA, SQIVND (reference sequence). With V trimmed by 5 bases and J by 3 bases, 5 bases remained unmatched. The CDR3 is 15 amino acids. The chain links TRBV19 to TRBJ1-4, with 8 positions matching TRBD1. This clonotype was obtained from a woman aged 55-70 years with lung cancer. The sequencing sample was made of PBMCs. CDR3 in DNA: TGTGCCAGTAGTCCTCGACAGGGGCCTAATGAAAAACTGTTTTTT. Protein: CASSPRQGPNEKLFF.